This passage covers 23 T cell receptor beta chains from one sample sequenced in a study of shared clonotypes between healthy human individuals. Clones were sequenced by immunoSEQ multiplex PCR, and TCRdb holds only the in-frame ones, with some missing. The table includes approximately 1.4 million clones, 95% to 99% detected once. Sequencing input: naive CD4+ T cells sorted from blood. Subset noted: CD45RA+ positively selected. Every receptor here comes from a man aged 30 to 39 in good health.

The chain employs TRBV27 and TRBJ2-7; tentatively, D is TRBD2 (5 bases). The CDR3 is made up of 13 amino acids. V lost 8 bases, J lost 3 bases, and 14 bases lay in between. The germline gives CDR1 MNHEY, CDR2 SMNVEV (reference sequence). The CDR3 coding sequence is TGTGCCAGCGCCCGTAAGCGGCACTACGAGCAGTACTTC. Its protein product is CASARKRHYEQYF.

Note on this clone: A read error may produce the germline difference seen at one junction end. The rearrangement uses TRBV5-4 and TRBJ2-1, with D perhaps matching TRBD1 (5 bases). This CDR3 is 15 amino acids long. Germline V lookup: CDR1 SGHNT, CDR2 YYREEE (reference sequence). CDR3 sequence: CASSLGHSRSQIPIF. The CDR3 bases are TGTGCCAGCAGCTTAGGACACTCCCGGTCCCAAATTCCGATCTTC.

This rearrangement joins TRBV10-1 to TRBJ1-1, with 12 bases that match TRBD1. The germline CDR1 and CDR2 sequences are WNHNN and SYGVQD (reference sequence). The J segment lost 3 bases and the V segment lost 6 bases, leaving 5 bases of the junction unmatched. The CDR3 has 15 amino acids. CDR3 loop: CASSRDRGLDTEAFF. The DNA of the CDR3 is TGCGCCAGCAGCCGGGACAGGGGGCTGGACACTGAAGCTTTCTTT.

The rearrangement links TRBV27 to TRBJ2-7, with 8 bases matching TRBD2. Germline V CDR1 and CDR2: MNHEY, SMNVEV (reference sequence). The CDR3 consists of 15 residues. V lost 4 bases to trimming and J lost 4 bases; unmatched junction nucleotides: 9. The CDR3 sequence is CASSSLASGLYEQYF. The CDR3, as DNA: TGTGCCAGCAGTTCCCTGGCTAGCGGGCTATACGAGCAGTACTTC.

The rearrangement links TRBV2 to TRBJ1-2, with D maybe TRBD1 (5 bases). CDR3 length equals 14 residues. The V and J ends lost 4 bases and 6 bases respectively, with 15 bases between them. Germline CDR1 and CDR2: SNHLY and FYNNEI. The CDR3 coding sequence is TGTGCCAGCAGTGGTGTAGGAGGGGTGGATGGCTACACCTTC. It translates to CASSGVGGVDGYTF.

This clone was seen once. This chain connects TRBV2 to TRBJ2-7; no reliable D call. V lost 7 bases, J lost 3 bases, and 13 bases lay in between. The CDR3 runs to 13 residues. The V gene's germline CDR1 is SNHLY and CDR2 FYNNEI. Here the CDR3 reads CASIDNNDYEQYF. Written as DNA, the CDR3 is TGTGCCAGCATTGATAATAATGACTACGAGCAGTACTTC.

This clone was seen a single time. This chain links TRBV28 with TRBJ1-1; 7 bases fit TRBD1. Germline CDR1 is MDHEN and CDR2 is SYDVKM. The CDR3 is made up of 13 amino acids. Germline trimming cut 5 bases from V and 4 bases from J; bases unmatched to any gene: 4. CDR3 amino acids: CASSRPGGTEAFF. The CDR3 region has the DNA TGTGCCAGCAGTCGTCCAGGGGGCACTGAAGCTTTCTTT.

The chain uses TRBV7-2 and TRBJ2-5, with 8 positions matching TRBD2. With V trimmed by 2 bases and J by 2 bases, 7 bases remained unmatched. CDR3 length: 16 residues. Germline CDR1 SGHTA, CDR2 FQGNSA. The CDR3 nucleotides read TGTGCCAGCAGCTTACGACGGACTAGCAGACAAGAGACCCAGTACTTC. The encoded protein is CASSLRRTSRQETQYF.

A note on this clone: Different DNA sequences within this sample yield the same CDR3. The rearrangement uses TRBV18 and TRBJ2-5; a weak D match, TRBD2 (5 bases). The ends were cut back, 3 bases at V and 2 bases at J, with 7 bases in the middle. Germline V gene lookup returns CDR1 KGHSH and CDR2 LQKENI. The CDR3 has 13 residues. The CDR3 here is CASSPRVQETQYF. The CDR3 DNA follows: TGTGCCAGCTCACCGCGGGTTCAAGAGACCCAGTACTTC.

This sequence joins TRBV7-6 and TRBJ2-3; 7 bases are shared with TRBD1. This CDR3 has 17 amino acids. J gave up 2 bases and V 5 bases, and 13 bases lay outside the gene matches. CDR1 and CDR2 from the germline V gene are SGHVS and FNYEAQ. In nucleotides, the CDR3 is TGTGCCAGCAGCCCCAACGCCTGGACAGGAATCACAGATACGCAGTATTTT. The encoded protein is CASSPNAWTGITDTQYF.

The CDR3 sequence is CASSLRPGQINEQFF. CDR3 coding DNA: TGTGCCAGCAGCCTGAGGCCGGGACAGATCAATGAGCAGTTCTTC. The chain has TRBV7-3 and TRBJ2-1; 7 bases line up with TRBD1. Per the germline V gene, CDR1 is SGHTA and CDR2 is FQGTGA. J was trimmed by 6 bases and V by 5 bases; bases with no gene match: 10. The CDR3 loop spans 15 amino acids.

The genes are TRBV11-2 and TRBJ2-1; 7 positions agree with TRBD2. The length of the CDR3 is 15 residues. Germline CDR1 reads SGHAT; CDR2 reads FQNNGV. J lost 2 bases, V lost 5 bases, and 6 bases had no gene match. CDR3 protein: CASSPLSGAYNEQFF. The CDR3 DNA follows: TGTGCCAGCAGCCCCCTAAGCGGGGCCTACAATGAGCAGTTCTTC.

The rearrangement links TRBV28 to TRBJ2-7; 7 bases map to TRBD1. CDR3 length: 14 residues. Per germline, CDR1 MDHEN and CDR2 SYDVKM. V lost 6 bases and J lost 2; bases outside the gene matches: 7. CDR3 nucleotides: TGTGCCAGCAGGACAGGGAATAGGGCCTACGAGCAGTACTTC. Translated, it gives CASRTGNRAYEQYF.

The chain recombines TRBV11-2 with TRBJ2-7; 12 nucleotides align to TRBD2. Germline CDR1 and CDR2: SGHAT and FQNNGV. The length of the CDR3 is 15 residues. With V trimmed by 5 bases and J by 3 bases, 5 bases remained unmatched. The CDR3 DNA is TGTGCCAGCAGCCGGACTAGCGGGAAAGTCTACGAGCAGTACTTC. Translated, it gives CASSRTSGKVYEQYF.

V gene TRBV14 combines with J gene TRBJ2-1; D possibly matches TRBD1 or TRBD2 (5 bases each). The CDR3 loop spans 14 amino acids. Trimming removed 4 bases at V and 3 bases at J, with 10 bases between. Germline V CDR1 and CDR2: SGHDN, FVKESK. The CDR3 here is CASSPRDVYNEQFF. DNA for the CDR3: TGTGCCAGCAGCCCACGGGACGTCTACAATGAGCAGTTCTTC.

The rearrangement uses TRBV9 and TRBJ1-3; D gene unclear. Germline assignment: CDR1 SGDLS and CDR2 YYNGEE. V was cut by 1 base and J by 3 bases, with 8 bases left in between. The CDR3 loop spans 14 amino acids. The CDR3 loop reads CASSVSLNGNTIYF. The CDR3 DNA follows: TGTGCCAGCAGCGTATCGCTAAATGGAAACACCATATATTTT.

The rearrangement links TRBV7-9 to TRBJ2-2, with TRBD2 matching 7 bases. Germline values: CDR1 SEHNR, CDR2 FQNEAQ (reference sequence). This CDR3 region has 13 residues. V lost 5 bases and J lost 7; bases outside the gene matches: 4. The CDR3 DNA is TGTGCCAGCAGCATTAGCGGGCACGGGGAGCTGTTTTTT. It codes for CASSISGHGELFF.

The V and J genes are TRBV10-1 and TRBJ1-5; D call uncertain. V dropped 3 bases and J dropped 10 bases, with 10 bases sitting between them. The CDR3 loop spans 12 amino acids. Germline V CDR1 and CDR2: WNHNN, SYGVQD (reference sequence). The CDR3 DNA reads TGCGCCAGCAGTGACACCGTCTCCCCCCAGCATTTT. This translates into CASSDTVSPQHF.

The rearrangement links TRBV5-1 to TRBJ2-7; D possibly corresponds to TRBD1 (5 bases). V lost 4 bases to trimming and J lost 0 bases, with 14 bases between them. Germline CDR1 is SGHRS and CDR2 is YFSETQ. The CDR3 has 15 residues. Here the CDR3 reads CASSQAAGNSYEQYF. CDR3 DNA sequence: TGCGCCAGCAGCCAGGCGGCAGGGAACTCCTACGAGCAGTACTTC. The variable domain in full, completed from reference TRBV5-1 and TRBJ2-7, reads KAGVTQTPRYLIKTRGQQVTLSCSPISGHRSVSWYQQTPGQGLQFLFEYFSETQRNKGNFPGRFSGRQFSNSRSEMNVSTLELGDSALYLCASSQAAGNSYEQYFGPGTRLTVT.

The rearrangement joins TRBV25-1 to TRBJ2-3; 10 bases agree with TRBD2. The CDR3 runs to 16 residues. V shed 3 bases, J shed 6 bases, and the junction held 9 bases outside the gene matches. Germline assignment: CDR1 MGHDK and CDR2 SYGVNS. The CDR3 nucleotides are TGTGCCAGCAGTGACCGTACTAGCGGGGCGTCGGATACGCAGTATTTT. It encodes CASSDRTSGASDTQYF.

The chain's CDR3 is CASSLVGGLAGNSDTQYF. The CDR3 nucleotides are TGTGCCAGCAGCTTAGTAGGTGGGCTAGCGGGAAACTCAGATACGCAGTATTTT. The chain carries TRBV11-2 and TRBJ2-3, with TRBD2 identical over 9 bases. With V trimmed by 1 base and J by 4 bases, 12 bases remained unmatched. CDR1 SGHAT and CDR2 FQNNGV come from the germline V gene. The CDR3 totals 18 residues.

The chain links TRBV5-1 to TRBJ2-5; 7 positions agree with TRBD1. Trimming took 4 bases from V and 4 from J; bases not matched to a gene: 4. This CDR3 contains 13 residues. CDR1 and CDR2 from the germline V gene are SGHRS and YFSETQ. CDR3 loop: CASSTGTAETQYF. Here the CDR3 DNA reads TGCGCCAGCAGCACCGGGACAGCAGAGACCCAGTACTTC.

This clone was found once. The rearrangement links TRBV6-1 to TRBJ1-5, with D tentatively TRBD1 (5 bases). The CDR3 is made up of 15 amino acids. V dropped 3 bases and J dropped 7 bases, with 16 bases sitting between them. Germline-derived CDR1 and CDR2 are MNHNS and SASEGT. Here the CDR3 reads CASSDLWGSPQPQHF. The CDR3 region has the DNA TGTGCCAGCAGTGACCTATGGGGCTCCCCCCAGCCCCAGCATTTT.